Listed below are T cell receptor beta chains from one sample, sequenced in a study of OX40 agonist ivuxolimab in advanced cancers. Produced via immunoSEQ multiplex PCR; TCRdb's table is partial and in-frame only. The sample contains about 90,000 clones, roughly 93% of which appear only once. This sample comprised CD4+ or CD8+ T cells sorted from blood, obtained in a trial of the OX40 agonist ivuxolimab. These receptors were obtained from an adult with an advanced solid tumor such as melanoma, head and neck, liver or kidney cancer. CDR3s include the opening cysteine and the closing phenylalanine or tryptophan. The D gene is left open where the match is weak. The size field is filled for only some rows; it gives once, few, many or a size class.

J	V	size	D	CDR3	DNA
TRBJ2-1	TRBV7-9	.	.	CASSPKEGARSYNEQFF	TGTGCCAGCAGCCCAAAGGAGGGGGCGCGCTCCTACAATGAGCAGTTCTTC
TRBJ2-3	TRBV28	.	.	CASRTSTDTQYF	TGTGCCAGCAGGACTAGCACAGATACGCAGTATTTT
TRBJ2-7	TRBV7-2	.	TRBD1	CASSLWGRGSSYEQYF	TGTGCCAGCAGCTTATGGGGCAGGGGGAGCTCCTACGAGCAGTACTTC
TRBJ2-7	TRBV11-2	.	TRBD1	CASSLVMTGTYEQYF	TGTGCCAGCAGCTTAGTTATGACAGGGACCTACGAGCAGTACTTC
TRBJ2-7	TRBV9	.	TRBD2	CASSKSGSSYEQYF	TGTGCCAGCAGCAAAAGCGGGAGTTCCTACGAGCAGTACTTC
TRBJ2-3	TRBV5-1	once	.	CASSATTPTDTQYF	TGCGCCAGCAGCGCGACTACCCCCACAGATACGCAGTATTTT
TRBJ2-1	TRBV15	.	.	CATSRDRVQELSYNEQFF	TGTGCCACCAGCAGAGATAGGGTGCAGGAGCTGTCCTACAATGAGCAGTTCTTC
TRBJ2-2	TRBV27	.	.	CASSSGPNTGELFF	TGTGCCAGCAGTTCGGGACCGAACACCGGGGAGCTGTTTTTT
TRBJ2-2	TRBV7-2	.	TRBD1	CASSFQGQINTGELFF	TGTGCCAGCAGCTTTCAGGGACAGATAAACACCGGGGAGCTGTTTTTT
TRBJ1-4	TRBV18	once	TRBD1	CASSRGDSGPEKLFF	TGTGCCAGCTCACGGGGGGACAGTGGACCTGAAAAACTGTTTTTT
TRBJ1-5	TRBV2	.	.	CASRAVGAGNQPQHF	TGTGCCAGCAGAGCGGTAGGCGCCGGCAATCAGCCCCAGCATTTT
TRBJ2-5	TRBV5-4	once	.	CASSLSQGHQETQYF	TGTGCCAGCAGCTTATCCCAGGGGCACCAAGAGACCCAGTACTTC
TRBJ1-2	TRBV7-2	.	.	CASSLYRTNNYGYTF	TGTGCCAGCAGCTTATATAGGACAAACAACTATGGCTACACCTTC
TRBJ2-3	TRBV4-1	.	.	CASSQDRGPAGPRTDTQYF	TGCGCCAGCAGCCAAGATCGTGGACCGGCGGGACCTCGCACAGATACGCAGTATTTT
TRBJ2-1	TRBV4-3	.	.	CASSQDDRRGNEQFF	TGCGCCAGCAGCCAAGATGATCGCCGAGGAAATGAGCAGTTCTTC
TRBJ1-2	TRBV7-2	.	.	CASSETRGASNYGYTF	TGTGCCAGCAGCGAAACCAGGGGCGCTTCTAACTATGGCTACACCTTC
TRBJ2-7	TRBV6-6	.	TRBD2	CASRVLAGSDEQYF	TGTGCCAGCAGGGTACTAGCGGGAAGCGACGAGCAGTACTTC
TRBJ2-1	TRBV5-7	.	TRBD2	CASSRTSGLSSYNEQFF	TGTGCCAGCAGCAGGACTAGCGGATTAAGCTCCTACAATGAGCAGTTCTTC
TRBJ2-3	TRBV29-1	.	.	CSVEEGTDTQYF	TGCAGCGTTGAAGAAGGCACAGATACGCAGTATTTT
TRBJ2-3	TRBV14	.	.	CASSPVMGRGDTQYF	TGTGCCAGCAGCCCCGTAATGGGCCGGGGGGATACGCAGTATTTT